This T cell receptor beta chain was documented in a study of T cells after yellow fever vaccination (dated by TCRdb to between 2019 and 2020). Regarding the research as a whole: The SMART-Seq v4 Ultra Low Input RNA kit was used to prepare libraries from fractions with low cell numbers. Blood was collected at multiple timepoints before and after primary and secondary immunization, and bulk PBMC replicates and cell subsets were isolated. Two healthy male donors, one aged 18 to 30 and one aged 30 to 40 years, were included in the cohort. To track T-cell clones before and after primary and booster YFV17D yellow fever vaccination, bulk TCR alpha and beta repertoires were sequenced longitudinally. Broad study findings and their caveats: Compared with the primary T-cell response, the secondary T-cell response was weaker but faster, peaking on day 5 rather than day 15. A small share of clonotypes occurred in both CD4 and CD8 compartments, likely arising from convergent recombination. After the booster, most of the clones that had expanded following primary vaccination were detected again (96% of CD4 and around 87% of CD8), which suggests that memory was broadly maintained. Computational filtering was needed because FACS-sorted repertoires could contain abundant contaminating clonotypes from the bulk population. Only a couple of donors were included in the study, so the extent to which the findings can be generalized is limited.

This sample's treatment or condition label indicates: live attenuated yellow fever vaccine strain. At each blood-draw timepoint, two biological replicates of bulk PBMCs were obtained. A standard Ficoll-Paque protocol was used to isolate PBMCs from peripheral blood. RNA was extracted with TriZol from bulk PBMCs, CD4 and CD8 fractions, and dextramer-positive and dextramer-negative fractions. Compared with germline, V lacks 1 base and J lacks 3 bases; bases without a gene match: 6. Looking up the germline V gene yields CDR1 KGHDR and CDR2 SFDVKD. The CDR3 holds 16 amino acids from the cysteine to the phenylalanine. Of all the DNA, just the CDR3 is kept, 48 bases in frame from base 1. Synthesis of TCR cDNA relied on 5'RACE template switching, a step that introduced a universal primer site along with unique molecular identifiers. Priming of cDNA synthesis was performed from both the TCR alpha and TCR beta constant segments. Library amplification used two PCR steps, and the second PCR step added sample barcodes and sequencing adapters. Sequencing of libraries was performed on Illumina HiSeq 2500 (2x100 bp) or NovaSeq (2x150 bp). In the authors' own workflow: Reads were demultiplexed and collapsed into UMI consensus sequences with MIGEC, and V(D)J alignment was performed with MiXCR. Vaccine-responding clonotypes were identified with edgeR using replicate PBMC samples, with FDR below 0.01 and a log2 fold change above 5 up to day 15 being required. Bulk clonotypes were assigned CD4 or CD8 identity according to which sequenced CD4 or CD8 repertoire held them at higher abundance. TCRdb took the public reads, trimmed them with fastp at Q25, ran MiXCR for clone calling and kept in-frame beta chains. Entries are consolidated by CDR3 protein sequence, retaining the most common genes and DNA. Clone size and V and J calls follow TCRdb, not the original study. Here the sample has 610,000 or so distinct CDR3 sequences; roughly an eighth occur a single time. The ten largest clones add up to about 15% of the sample.

This clonotype was counted between two and nine times. The specificity of this receptor is unknown. No much larger clonotype is one base removed from it; base qualities were not supplied. The sequencing used PBMCs, collected on the day of the yellow fever booster vaccination. The TCR was taken from a man aged 25 to 40 who received the YFV17D yellow fever vaccine. The sequence joins TRBV24-1 to TRBJ2-5; TRBD2 fits 8 bases in the junction. The base sequence is TGTGCCACCAGTGATTTACCGGGACTAGGAGAAGAGACCCAGTACTTC. Translation gives CATSDLPGLGEETQYF.